The 26 T cell receptor beta chains below were found in one sample sequenced in a study of post-analysis software for immune sequencing data. TCR beta cDNA libraries had unique molecular identifiers. TCRdb used MiXCR to reprocess the PCR reads, holding one entry per CDR3 protein. The top ten clones hold roughly 13% of a sample with roughly 410,000 distinct CDR3 sequences, around 33% of them seen once. No antigen has been assigned to these receptors. Findings and caveats of the study: Patients showed TRBV5-6, TRBV5-1 and TRBV20-1 among a few TRBV segments more frequent than in controls.

Sequenced sample: blood. These receptors were obtained from a girl aged 10 to 17 with multiple sclerosis.

The DNA for the CDR3 is TGTGCCAGCAGTTATAGAAGGTCGACAGGGCCGTCGGAGACCCAGTACTTC. As protein: CASSYRRSTGPSETQYF. The V and J genes are TRBV27 and TRBJ2-5; 7 bases are a match to TRBD1. CDR1 is MNHEY and CDR2 is SMNVEV in the germline V gene (reference sequence). The CDR3 has 17 amino acids. V shed 4 bases and J 5 bases; nucleotides not matched to a gene: 16.

The chain employs TRBV28 and TRBJ2-5; D unclear. Germline values: CDR1 MDHEN, CDR2 SYDVKM. The CDR3 length is 15 residues. Trimming removed 5 bases from V and 4 bases from J, with 17 bases in between. CDR3 loop: CASSPHATSLETQYF. DNA for the CDR3: TGTGCCAGCAGTCCCCATGCTACCTCCCTAGAGACCCAGTACTTC.

Comment on this clonotype: Without the conserved terminal phenylalanine or tryptophan, this CDR3 likely stems from a read error. The V call is TRBV7-6, the J call TRBJ2-3, with TRBD2 as a possible D gene (6 bases). The CDR3 loop spans 15 amino acids. With 5 bases removed from V and 0 bases from J, the gap between germline ends came to 12 bases. Per germline, CDR1 SGHVS and CDR2 FNYEAQ. CDR3 coding DNA: TGTGCCAGCAGCCAGTCGGGGGTTAGCACAGATACGCAGTATTTG. It specifies CASSQSGVSTDTQYL.

The chain carries TRBV27 and TRBJ1-5; possible D gene TRBD1, 5 bases. The CDR3 sequence is 14 residues long. The V gene's germline CDR1 is MNHEY and CDR2 SMNVEV (reference sequence). V dropped 6 bases and J dropped 0 bases, with 9 bases sitting between them. CDR3 protein: CASRTANSNQPQHF. CDR3 DNA sequence: TGTGCCAGCAGGACAGCTAATAGCAATCAGCCCCAGCATTTT.

This clonotype was recorded a few times. The V call is TRBV18, the J call TRBJ2-7, with 7 bases matching TRBD1. CDR1 is KGHSH, CDR2 LQKENI, per germline. The ends lost 6 bases at V and 0 bases at J; junction bases unmatched: 8. CDR3 length: 15 residues. CDR3 sequence (DNA): TGTGCCAGCTCCAGGGGGACAACCAGCTCCTACGAGCAGTACTTC. It encodes CASSRGTTSSYEQYF. The variable domain in full, with the rest retrieved from reference TRBV18 and TRBJ2-7, is NAGVMQNPRHLVRRRGQEARLRCSPMKGHSHVYWYRQLPEEGLKFMVYLQKENIIDESGMPKERFSAEFPKEGPSILRIQQVVRGDSAAYFCASSRGTTSSYEQYFGPGTRLTVT.

This clonotype was observed many times. This chain joins TRBV28 and TRBJ2-5; D may match TRBD1 or TRBD2 (5 bases each). V lost 2 bases to trimming and J lost 1 base, with 8 bases between them. Germline lookup yields CDR1 MDHEN and CDR2 SYDVKM. The CDR3 contains 14 residues. The CDR3 DNA reads as TGTGCCAGCAGTTTAGCCGGGGCCCAAGAGACCCAGTACTTC. Protein product: CASSLAGAQETQYF.

This clonotype was seen a handful of times. The CDR3 region is CASSTLQGKETQYF. The CDR3 bases are TGTGCCAGCAGTACCCTCCAGGGGAAAGAGACCCAGTACTTC. This chain links TRBV6-5 with TRBJ2-5; D is perhaps TRBD1 (6 bases). The V gene lost 5 bases and the J gene lost 3 bases, with 13 bases spanning the gap. Germline V CDR1 and CDR2: MNHEY, SVGAGI. This CDR3 contains 14 residues.

The chain combines TRBV27 with TRBJ1-2; 12 nucleotides align to TRBD1. The CDR3 is 14 residues long. The J segment lost 8 bases and the V segment lost 4 bases, leaving 5 bases of the junction unmatched. Germline CDR1 MNHEY, CDR2 SMNVEV (reference sequence). The DNA for the CDR3 is TGTGCCAGCAGTTCCGGGACAGGGGGCGCGGGCTACACCTTC. Translated: CASSSGTGGAGYTF.

V gene TRBV2 combines with J gene TRBJ1-5; TRBD1 is a possible D gene (5 bases). Germline V gene data show CDR1 as SNHLY and CDR2 as FYNNEI. This CDR3 contains 15 residues. Trimming removed 2 bases at V and 6 bases at J, with 14 bases between. DNA for the CDR3: TGTGCCAGCAGTGAATGGGTTTTTGGGGGTCAGCCCCAGCATTTT. Translated: CASSEWVFGGQPQHF.

This chain uses TRBV7-9 with TRBJ2-5; 7 bases are shared with TRBD2. This CDR3 is built from 13 residues. J gave up 11 bases and V 5 bases, and 11 bases lay outside the gene matches. Germline V gene lookup returns CDR1 SEHNR and CDR2 FQNEAQ (reference sequence). The DNA for the CDR3 is TGTGCCAGCAGCAATTGGGACTCGCGGGAGCAGTACTTC. Translating it yields CASSNWDSREQYF. Complete variable domain (other parts from reference TRBV7-9 and TRBJ2-5): DTGVSQNPRHKITKRGQNVTFRCDPISEHNRLYWYRQTLGQGPEFLTYFQNEAQLEKSRLLSDRFSAERPKGSFSTLEIQRTEQGDSAMYLCASSNWDSREQYFGPGTRLLVL.

The sample holds a few counts of this clonotype. CDR3 region: CASSPRAGRGYTF. The DNA of the CDR3 is TGTGCCAGCTCACCACGCGCAGGGAGAGGCTACACCTTC. The rearrangement links TRBV18 to TRBJ1-2; possible D gene TRBD1, 5 bases. The CDR3 covers 13 residues. From germline, CDR1 is KGHSH and CDR2 LQKENI. V was cut by 1 base and J by 8 bases, with 11 bases left in between.

As to this clonotype: This may stem from a read error, because a much larger clone lies one nucleotide away. V and J are TRBV12-3 or TRBV12-4 and TRBJ2-3, with 9 bases that match TRBD2. The CDR3 contains 15 residues. DNA for the CDR3: TGTGCCAGCAGTTTAGAGCGGGGGGTCACAGATACGCGGTATTTT. Its protein is CASSLERGVTDTRYF.

This chain uses TRBV18 with TRBJ1-1; 12 bases line up with TRBD1. The CDR3 has 13 amino acids. The germline gives CDR1 KGHSH, CDR2 LQKENI. J gave up 11 bases and V 7 bases, and 8 bases lay outside the gene matches. In nucleotides, the CDR3 is TGTGCCAGCTTCCGGGGACAGGGGGCAGATGCTTTCTTT. It yields the protein CASFRGQGADAFF. The full variable domain, with the rest looked up from reference TRBV18 and TRBJ1-1, is NAGVMQNPRHLVRRRGQEARLRCSPMKGHSHVYWYRQLPEEGLKFMVYLQKENIIDESGMPKERFSAEFPKEGPSILRIQQVVRGDSAAYFCASFRGQGADAFFGQGTRLTVV.

This clonotype turned up a few times. The CDR3 region is CSARGDFGANVLTF. Written as DNA, the CDR3 is TGCAGTGCTAGAGGGGATTTTGGGGCCAACGTCCTGACTTTC. The chain combines TRBV20-1 with TRBJ2-6; no clear D. V lost 1 base and J lost 3, with 7 bases in between. CDR1 and CDR2 from the germline V gene are DFQATT and SNEGSKA (reference sequence). This CDR3 spans 14 amino acids.

J is TRBJ1-2 and V is TRBV5-1; D call uncertain. Trimming left V 3 bases short and J 4 bases short, with 13 bases between. The CDR3 extends over 14 amino acids. Germline V lookup: CDR1 SGHRS, CDR2 YFSETQ. CDR3 sequence: CASSSPGHPYGYTF. The CDR3 nucleotides read TGCGCCAGCAGCTCCCCCGGTCACCCCTATGGCTACACCTTC.

The rearrangement uses TRBV7-8 and TRBJ2-5; 13 nucleotides line up with TRBD2. V shed 4 bases, J shed 3 bases, and the junction held 8 bases outside the gene matches. The CDR3 consists of 17 residues. Germline V gene data show CDR1 as SGHVS and CDR2 as FQNEAQ. The CDR3 DNA reads TGTGCCAGCAGCTCACCGGGACTAGCGGGGAGGGAAGAGACCCAGTACTTC. This codes for CASSSPGLAGREETQYF. Full variable domain (outside the CDR3, taken from reference TRBV7-8 and TRBJ2-5): GAGVSQSPRYKVAKRGQDVALRCDPISGHVSLFWYQQALGQGPEFLTYFQNEAQLDKSGLPSDRFFAERPEGSVSTLKIQRTQQEDSAVYLCASSSPGLAGREETQYFGPGTRLLVL.

The chain uses TRBV20-1 and TRBJ2-7, with 8 positions matching TRBD1. The CDR3 is 20 amino acids. The V segment lost 0 bases and the J segment 3 bases; nucleotides outside the gene matches: 22. Germline values: CDR1 DFQATT, CDR2 SNEGSKA (reference sequence). CDR3 residues: CSARDRTTPGQAQPNYEQYF. The CDR3 DNA sequence: TGCAGTGCTAGAGACCGAACCACACCGGGACAGGCTCAACCCAACTACGAGCAGTACTTC.

The J gene is TRBJ1-5, the V gene TRBV12-3 or TRBV12-4; D call uncertain. The CDR3 is 14 residues long. V was clipped by 1 base and J by 4 bases, with 8 bases between them. CDR3 sequence (DNA): TGTGCCAGCAGTTTAGGGAGTGTGAATCAGCCCCAGCATTTT. Translating gives CASSLGSVNQPQHF.

The chain is built from TRBV20-1 and TRBJ2-5; 8 positions match TRBD2. The CDR3 length is 17 residues. Germline V gene sequence: CDR1 DFQATT, CDR2 SNEGSKA (reference sequence). The trim removed 0 bases at V and 4 bases at J, leaving 13 bases unmatched. CDR3 protein: CSARDLFSRSGGETQYF. In nucleotides, the CDR3 is TGCAGTGCTAGAGATTTGTTCTCTCGGAGCGGGGGAGAGACCCAGTACTTC.

This clonotype turned up a few times. The chain links TRBV29-1 to TRBJ1-1; a weak D match, TRBD1 (6 bases). This CDR3 has 12 amino acids. Looked up from germline, CDR1 is SQVTM and CDR2 is ANQGSEA. V gave up 7 bases and J gave up 4 bases, with 13 bases separating them. Written as DNA, the CDR3 is TGCAGCGCCCTAGGGGGAATCACTGAAGCTTTCTTT. Translated, it gives CSALGGITEAFF.

The genes are TRBV6-5 and TRBJ1-2; 8 bases line up with TRBD1. Germline V lookup: CDR1 MNHEY, CDR2 SVGAGI. V trimming: 7 bases; J trimming: 2 bases; junction bases outside the gene matches: 9. The CDR3 length is 15 residues. CDR3 protein: CASIAGTGKNYGYTF. The CDR3 coding sequence is TGTGCCAGCATAGCCGGGACAGGAAAAAACTATGGCTACACCTTC.

In nucleotides, the CDR3 is TGTGCCAGCAGCTTAGTGGGACAGGGGTGGTATGAGCAGTTCTTC. Its translation is CASSLVGQGWYEQFF. This sequence joins TRBV7-9 and TRBJ2-1, with 10 positions matching TRBD1. This CDR3 comprises 15 residues. V shed 1 base and J 8 bases; nucleotides not matched to a gene: 5. CDR1 is SEHNR and CDR2 is FQNEAQ in the germline V gene (reference sequence).

The V gene is TRBV20-1, the J gene TRBJ1-5; D is undetermined. V was shortened by 1 base and J by 4 bases, with 14 bases between the two germline ends. Germline-derived CDR1 and CDR2 are DFQATT and SNEGSKA (reference sequence). The CDR3 runs to 15 residues. In DNA, the CDR3 is TGCAGTGCTAGAGCGGCCGGGCTGCGGAATCAGCCCCAGCATTTT. Translating gives CSARAAGLRNQPQHF.

This clonotype has a count of ten or more. One junction end disagrees with the germline gene, perhaps due to a read error. This rearrangement joins TRBV12-3 or TRBV12-4 to TRBJ2-1; 11 bases align to TRBD2. The CDR3 has 15 amino acids. The CDR3 DNA follows: TGTGCCAGCAGCTTAGCGGGGGGGCCTAACAATGAGCAGTTCTTC. Protein product: CASSLAGGPNNEQFF.

The J gene is TRBJ1-4, the V gene TRBV7-3; D is possibly TRBD1 (5 bases). This CDR3 spans 18 amino acids. Between the trimmed V and J ends, which lost 3 bases and 0 bases, there was a span of 17 bases. CDR1 and CDR2 from the germline V gene are SGHTA and FQGTGA. The CDR3 sequence: CASSFPGRTHATNEKLFF. In DNA form, the CDR3 reads TGTGCCAGCAGCTTCCCGGGACGGACCCACGCAACTAATGAAAAACTGTTTTTT.

The chain carries TRBV6-1 and TRBJ2-1; D is possibly TRBD1 (6 bases). The CDR3 runs to 16 residues. Trimming took off 5 bases at V and 9 bases at J, with 23 bases between the two ends. Germline V gene sequence: CDR1 MNHNS, CDR2 SASEGT. The CDR3 sequence is CASSPVYPGQGVEQFF. DNA for the CDR3: TGTGCCAGCAGTCCCGTTTATCCGGGACAAGGGGTTGAGCAGTTCTTC.